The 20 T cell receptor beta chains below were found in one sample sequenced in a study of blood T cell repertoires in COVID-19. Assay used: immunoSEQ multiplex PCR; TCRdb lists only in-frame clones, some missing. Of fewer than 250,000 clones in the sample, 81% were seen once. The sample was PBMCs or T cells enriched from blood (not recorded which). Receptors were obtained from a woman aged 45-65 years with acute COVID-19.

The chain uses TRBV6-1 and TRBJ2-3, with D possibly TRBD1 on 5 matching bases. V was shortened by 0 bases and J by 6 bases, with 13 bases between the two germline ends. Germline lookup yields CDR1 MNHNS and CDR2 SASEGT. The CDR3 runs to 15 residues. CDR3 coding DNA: TGTGCCAGCAGTGAAGCGCATGGGGCGCGGGATACGCAGTATTTT. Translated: CASSEAHGARDTQYF.

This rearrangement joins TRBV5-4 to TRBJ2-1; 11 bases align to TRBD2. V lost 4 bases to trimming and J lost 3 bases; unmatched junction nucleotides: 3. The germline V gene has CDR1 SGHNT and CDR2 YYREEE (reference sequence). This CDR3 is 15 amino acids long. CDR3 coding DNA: TGTGCCAGCAGCCCCGGGACTAGCGGCTACAATGAGCAGTTCTTC. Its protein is CASSPGTSGYNEQFF.

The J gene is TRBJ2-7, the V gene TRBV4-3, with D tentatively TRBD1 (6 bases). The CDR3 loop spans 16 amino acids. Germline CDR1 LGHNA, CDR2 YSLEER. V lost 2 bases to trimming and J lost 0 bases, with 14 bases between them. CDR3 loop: CASSQLKTGISYEQYF. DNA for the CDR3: TGCGCCAGCAGCCAACTCAAAACAGGGATCTCCTACGAGCAGTACTTC.

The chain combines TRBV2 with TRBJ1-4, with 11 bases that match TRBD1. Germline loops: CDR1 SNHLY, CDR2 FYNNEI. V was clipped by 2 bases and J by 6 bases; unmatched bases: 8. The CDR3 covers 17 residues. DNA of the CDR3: TGTGCCAGCAGTGAATCCCGGACAGGGGGCGGTTATGAAAAACTGTTTTTT. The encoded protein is CASSESRTGGGYEKLFF.

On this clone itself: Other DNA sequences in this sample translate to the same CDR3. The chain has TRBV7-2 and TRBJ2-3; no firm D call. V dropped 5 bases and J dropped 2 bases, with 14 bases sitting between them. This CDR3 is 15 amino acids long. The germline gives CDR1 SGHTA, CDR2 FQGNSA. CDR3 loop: CASSLDGAYTDTQYF. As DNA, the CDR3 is TGTGCCAGCAGCCTAGACGGAGCCTACACAGATACGCAGTATTTT.

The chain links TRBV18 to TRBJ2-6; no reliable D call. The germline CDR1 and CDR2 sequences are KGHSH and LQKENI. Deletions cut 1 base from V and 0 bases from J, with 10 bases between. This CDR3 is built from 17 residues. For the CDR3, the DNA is TGTGCCAGCTCACCACTTACAGTTCGCTCTGGGGCCAACGTCCTGACTTTC. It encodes CASSPLTVRSGANVLTF.

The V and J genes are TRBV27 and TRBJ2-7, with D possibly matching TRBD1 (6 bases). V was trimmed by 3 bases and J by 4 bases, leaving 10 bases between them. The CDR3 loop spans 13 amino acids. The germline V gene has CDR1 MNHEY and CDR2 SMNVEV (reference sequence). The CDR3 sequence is CASSLDSRYEQYF. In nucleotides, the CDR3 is TGTGCCAGCAGTTTGGACAGCAGGTACGAGCAGTACTTC.

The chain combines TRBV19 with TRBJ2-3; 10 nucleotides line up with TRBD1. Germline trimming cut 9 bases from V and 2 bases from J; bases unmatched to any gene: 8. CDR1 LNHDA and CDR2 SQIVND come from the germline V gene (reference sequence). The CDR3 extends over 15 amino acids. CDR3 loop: CASGRQGANTDTQYF. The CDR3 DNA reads TGTGCCAGCGGTAGACAGGGGGCAAACACAGATACGCAGTATTTT.

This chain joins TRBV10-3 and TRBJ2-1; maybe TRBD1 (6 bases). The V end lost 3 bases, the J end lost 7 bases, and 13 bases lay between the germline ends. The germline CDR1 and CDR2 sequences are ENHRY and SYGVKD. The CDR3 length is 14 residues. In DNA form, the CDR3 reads TGTGCCATCAGTGAACAGGGAGCGCATAATGAGCAGTTCTTC. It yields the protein CAISEQGAHNEQFF.

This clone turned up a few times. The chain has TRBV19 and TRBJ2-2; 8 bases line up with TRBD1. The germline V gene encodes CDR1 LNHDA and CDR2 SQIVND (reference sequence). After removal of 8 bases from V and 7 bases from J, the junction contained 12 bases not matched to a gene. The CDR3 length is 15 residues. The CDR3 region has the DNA TGTGCCAGTCGTTACATGATCACAGGGGGCGGGGAGCTGTTTTTT. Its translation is CASRYMITGGGELFF.

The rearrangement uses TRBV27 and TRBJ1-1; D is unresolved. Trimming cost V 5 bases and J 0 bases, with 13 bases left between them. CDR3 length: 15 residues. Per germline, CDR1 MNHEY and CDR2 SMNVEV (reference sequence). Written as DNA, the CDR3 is TGTGCCAGCAGTCGCCGTCCGGGTTTGAACACTGAAGCTTTCTTT. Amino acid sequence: CASSRRPGLNTEAFF.

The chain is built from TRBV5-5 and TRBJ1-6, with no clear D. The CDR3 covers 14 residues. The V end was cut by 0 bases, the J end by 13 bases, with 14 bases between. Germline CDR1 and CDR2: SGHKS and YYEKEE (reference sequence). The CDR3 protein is CASSLVEAGLPLHF. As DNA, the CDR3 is TGTGCCAGCAGCTTGGTTGAGGCGGGCTTGCCCCTCCACTTT.

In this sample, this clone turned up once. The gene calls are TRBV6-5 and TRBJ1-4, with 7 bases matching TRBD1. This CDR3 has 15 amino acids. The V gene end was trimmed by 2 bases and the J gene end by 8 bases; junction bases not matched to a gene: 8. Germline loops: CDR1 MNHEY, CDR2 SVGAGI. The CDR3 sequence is CASSYAPGQSEKLFF. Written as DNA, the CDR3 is TGTGCCAGCAGTTACGCTCCGGGACAGAGCGAAAAACTGTTTTTT.

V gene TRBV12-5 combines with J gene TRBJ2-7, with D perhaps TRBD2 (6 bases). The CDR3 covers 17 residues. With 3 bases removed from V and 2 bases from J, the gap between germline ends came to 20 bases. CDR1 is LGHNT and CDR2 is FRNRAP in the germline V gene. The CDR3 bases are TGTGCTAGTGGTTTCCTCCGTTTGGAGGGGCGGACCTACGAGCAGTACTTC. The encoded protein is CASGFLRLEGRTYEQYF.

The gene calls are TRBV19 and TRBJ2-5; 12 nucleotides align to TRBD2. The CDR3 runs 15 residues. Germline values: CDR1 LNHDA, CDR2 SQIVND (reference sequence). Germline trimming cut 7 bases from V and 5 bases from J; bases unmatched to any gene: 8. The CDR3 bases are TGTGCCAGTAACGGAAGGACTAGCGGGGAGGAGACCCAGTACTTC. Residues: CASNGRTSGEETQYF.

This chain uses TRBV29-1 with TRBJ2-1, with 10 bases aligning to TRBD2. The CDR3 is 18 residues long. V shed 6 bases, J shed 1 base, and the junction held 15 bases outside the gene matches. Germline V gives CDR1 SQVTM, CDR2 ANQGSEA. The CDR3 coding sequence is TGCAGCGTAGAGAGGTACCTAGCGGGGGTGTCATCCTACAATGAGCAGTTCTTC. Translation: CSVERYLAGVSSYNEQFF.

The CDR3 DNA reads TGTGCCAGCTCCGCCCTGGGGAGCTCCTACGAGCAGTACTTC. Translating gives CASSALGSSYEQYF. This chain uses TRBV18 with TRBJ2-7; perhaps TRBD2 as D (5 bases). CDR1 and CDR2 (germline): KGHSH, LQKENI. The CDR3 spans 14 residues. The V end was cut by 6 bases, the J end by 0 bases, with 12 bases between.

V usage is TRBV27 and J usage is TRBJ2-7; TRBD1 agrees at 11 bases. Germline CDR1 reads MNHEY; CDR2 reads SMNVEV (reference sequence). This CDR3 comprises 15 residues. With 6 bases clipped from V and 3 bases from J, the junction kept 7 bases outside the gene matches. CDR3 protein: CASRMGQGGNYEQYF. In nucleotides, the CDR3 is TGTGCCAGCAGAATGGGACAGGGGGGGAACTACGAGCAGTACTTC.

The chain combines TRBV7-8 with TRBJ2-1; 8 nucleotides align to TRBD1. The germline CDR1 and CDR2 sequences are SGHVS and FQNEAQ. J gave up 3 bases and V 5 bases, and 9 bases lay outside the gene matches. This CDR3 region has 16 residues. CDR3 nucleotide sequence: TGTGCCAGCAGCCACGCGACAGGGGTAGACTACAATGAGCAGTTCTTC. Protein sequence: CASSHATGVDYNEQFF. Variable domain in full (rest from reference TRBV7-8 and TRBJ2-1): GAGVSQSPRYKVAKRGQDVALRCDPISGHVSLFWYQQALGQGPEFLTYFQNEAQLDKSGLPSDRFFAERPEGSVSTLKIQRTQQEDSAVYLCASSHATGVDYNEQFFGPGTRLTVL.

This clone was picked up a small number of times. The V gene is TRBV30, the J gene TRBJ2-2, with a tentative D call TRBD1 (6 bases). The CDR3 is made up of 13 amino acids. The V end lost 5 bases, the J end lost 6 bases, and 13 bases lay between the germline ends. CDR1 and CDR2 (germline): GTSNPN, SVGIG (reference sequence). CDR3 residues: CAWGFPGAGELFF. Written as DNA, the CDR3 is TGTGCCTGGGGCTTTCCAGGGGCCGGGGAGCTGTTTTTT.